These 28 T cell receptor beta chains originate from one sample sequenced in a study of T cell responses to AZD1222 COVID-19 vaccine. Clones were read by immunoSEQ multiplex PCR, and TCRdb kept only the in-frame ones, dropping some. This table has fewer than 90,000 clones, about 88% appearing once. This specimen was peripheral blood, taken on day 0 of AZD1222 vaccination. The receptors were gathered from an adult in good health.

The chain joins TRBV7-2 to TRBJ2-7, with D possibly being TRBD1 (6 bases). V was pared by 8 bases and J by 0 bases, with 20 bases between. The CDR3 runs 16 residues. CDR1 SGHTA and CDR2 FQGNSA come from the germline V gene. CDR3 in DNA: TGTGCCAGCGGGTCACCAGACAGGTTTGCCTCCTACGAGCAGTACTTC. Amino acids: CASGSPDRFASYEQYF.

The rearrangement joins TRBV30 to TRBJ1-6; D gene uncertain. This CDR3 contains 13 residues. In germline, CDR1 is GTSNPN, CDR2 SVGIG (reference sequence). V was trimmed by 4 bases and J by 15 bases, leaving 19 bases between them. The CDR3: CAWMTASRGRLHF. CDR3 DNA sequence: TGTGCCTGGATGACGGCATCGCGGGGTCGCCTCCACTTT. The full variable domain, in which reference TRBV30 and TRBJ1-6 provide the parts outside the CDR3, is SQTIHQWPATLVQPVGSPLSLECTVEGTSNPNLYWYRQAAGRGLQLLFYSVGIGQISSEVPQNLSASRPQDRQFILSSKKLLLSDSGFYLCAWMTASRGRLHFGNGTRLTVT.

This clone has a handful of counts. The CDR3 sequence: CASSFLDNPYQETQYF. In DNA form, the CDR3 reads TGTGCCAGCAGCTTTCTAGACAATCCGTACCAAGAGACCCAGTACTTC. The chain has TRBV5-6 and TRBJ2-5; unclear D gene. Germline V lookup: CDR1 SGHDT, CDR2 YYEEEE. V was cut by 2 bases and J by 0 bases, with 14 bases left in between. The CDR3 totals 16 residues. The entire variable domain, with the rest obtained from reference TRBV5-6 and TRBJ2-5, is as follows: DAGVTQSPTHLIKTRGQQVTLRCSPKSGHDTVSWYQQALGQGPQFIFQYYEEEERQRGNFPDRFSGHQFPNYSSELNVNALLLGDSALYLCASSFLDNPYQETQYFGPGTRLLVL.

The chain has TRBV20-1 and TRBJ2-5; D not certain. The CDR3 spans 11 residues. Germline lookup yields CDR1 DFQATT and CDR2 SNEGSKA (reference sequence). V lost 1 base and J 5 bases, leaving 5 bases between the germline ends. CDR3 DNA: TGCAGTGCTAGAGGTTGGGAGACCCAGTACTTC. Protein sequence: CSARGWETQYF.

The chain has TRBV27 and TRBJ2-1, with 7 bases aligning to TRBD1. Germline assignment: CDR1 MNHEY and CDR2 SMNVEV (reference sequence). V lost 1 base, J lost 2 bases, and 2 bases stayed unmatched. This CDR3 is built from 15 residues. As DNA, the CDR3 is TGTGCCAGCAGTTTATTGGGGACAGCCTACAATGAGCAGTTCTTC. Its translation: CASSLLGTAYNEQFF.

This chain uses TRBV9 with TRBJ1-6, with 7 nucleotides matching TRBD1. Per germline, CDR1 SGDLS and CDR2 YYNGEE. The CDR3 runs 16 residues. Trimming cost V 0 bases and J 5 bases; bases outside gene matches: 5. The CDR3 here is CASSVGQGGNNSPLHF. DNA of the CDR3: TGTGCCAGCAGCGTAGGTCAGGGGGGGAATAATTCACCCCTCCACTTT.

The chain couples TRBV11-2 to TRBJ1-1; 8 bases are shared with TRBD1. This CDR3 has 14 amino acids. J lost 0 bases, V lost 6 bases, and 3 bases had no gene match. Germline lookup yields CDR1 SGHAT and CDR2 FQNNGV. The CDR3 here is CASSSGGVNTEAFF. The CDR3 nucleotides read TGTGCCAGCAGTTCAGGGGGCGTGAACACTGAAGCTTTCTTT.

The chain employs TRBV11-2 and TRBJ2-4; D gene uncertain. Per germline, CDR1 SGHAT and CDR2 FQNNGV. Trimming stripped 4 bases from V and 1 base from J, with 17 bases between. This CDR3 has 17 amino acids. CDR3 amino acids: CASSSLQVPRAKNIQYF. The CDR3 bases are TGTGCCAGCAGCTCCCTCCAAGTTCCTCGGGCCAAAAACATTCAGTACTTC. Supplemented by reference TRBV11-2 and TRBJ2-4, the full variable domain reads EAGVAQSPRYKIIEKRQSVAFWCNPISGHATLYWYQQILGQGPKLLIQFQNNGVVDDSQLPKDRFSAERLKGVDSTLKIQPAKLEDSAVYLCASSSLQVPRAKNIQYFGAGTRLSVL.

This chain connects TRBV28 to TRBJ2-5, with D perhaps matching TRBD1 (5 bases). Per the germline V gene, CDR1 is MDHEN and CDR2 is SYDVKM. V was clipped by 10 bases and J by 5 bases, with 14 bases between them. This CDR3 region has 12 residues. CDR3 DNA sequence: TGTGCCACAGGGCAATCCAGGGAGACCCAGTACTTC. This translates into CATGQSRETQYF.

This clone is a singleton in its sample. The CDR3 loop is CASSWGDRQAFF. In nucleotides, the CDR3 is TGTGCCAGCAGCTGGGGGGACAGGCAAGCTTTCTTT. The V gene is TRBV11-3, the J gene TRBJ1-1, with TRBD1 matching over 8 bases. Germline CDR1 and CDR2: SGHNT and YENEEA. Trimming cost V 4 bases and J 9 bases; bases outside gene matches: 4. CDR3 length equals 12 residues. Complete variable domain (other parts from reference TRBV11-3 and TRBJ1-1): EAGVVQSPRYKIIEKKQPVAFWCNPISGHNTLYWYLQNLGQGPELLIRYENEEAVDDSQLPKDRFSAERLKGVDSTLKIQPAELGDSAVYLCASSWGDRQAFFGQGTRLTVV.

The J gene is TRBJ2-2, the V gene TRBV5-1; 8 bases are a match to TRBD2. V gave up 0 bases and J gave up 9 bases; unmatched junction bases: 13. The CDR3 spans 17 residues. Germline V CDR1 and CDR2: SGHRS, YFSETQ. The CDR3 sequence is CASSLEGGLAVSRELFF. In DNA form, the CDR3 reads TGCGCCAGCAGCTTGGAGGGCGGACTAGCAGTATCAAGGGAGCTGTTTTTT.

This chain connects TRBV18 to TRBJ2-1; 8 bases align to TRBD1. V shed 5 bases and J 10 bases; nucleotides not matched to a gene: 10. CDR1 and CDR2 (germline): KGHSH, LQKENI. The CDR3 loop spans 14 amino acids. CDR3 protein: CASSNGQGPVEQFF. The CDR3 DNA sequence: TGTGCCAGCTCAAACGGACAGGGCCCTGTGGAGCAGTTCTTC. The whole variable domain, filled in from reference TRBV18 and TRBJ2-1, reads NAGVMQNPRHLVRRRGQEARLRCSPMKGHSHVYWYRQLPEEGLKFMVYLQKENIIDESGMPKERFSAEFPKEGPSILRIQQVVRGDSAAYFCASSNGQGPVEQFFGPGTRLTVL.

The chain combines TRBV5-4 with TRBJ2-1, with TRBD2 matching over 9 bases. The CDR3 loop spans 18 amino acids. The V segment lost 0 bases and the J segment 5 bases; nucleotides outside the gene matches: 12. CDR1 and CDR2 (germline): SGHNT, YYREEE (reference sequence). In DNA form, the CDR3 reads TGTGCCAGCAGCTTGGGCGGGGTGGCGCTAGCGGGGAACAATGAGCAGTTCTTC. Translation: CASSLGGVALAGNNEQFF.

This clone was seen just once. V is TRBV4-2 and J is TRBJ2-3; possible D gene TRBD1, 5 bases. V lost 0 bases to trimming and J lost 9 bases, with 19 bases between them. This CDR3 spans 16 amino acids. Germline loops: CDR1 LGHNA, CDR2 YNFKEQ. The CDR3 here is CASSQDGQQDPETQYF. CDR3 DNA: TGTGCCAGCAGCCAAGACGGCCAACAGGACCCCGAGACGCAGTATTTT.

V is TRBV5-1 and J is TRBJ2-3; 10 bases map to TRBD2. Germline CDR1 is SGHRS and CDR2 is YFSETQ. The CDR3 is 15 amino acids. The trim removed 4 bases at V and 2 bases at J, leaving 4 bases unmatched. The CDR3 nucleotides read TGCGCCAGCAGCCGAACTAGCGGGGACACAGATACGCAGTATTTT. Encoded protein: CASSRTSGDTDTQYF.

This clone was detected only once. The chain has TRBV7-2 and TRBJ2-7; D is perhaps TRBD2 (5 bases). The V gene lost 5 bases and the J gene lost 2 bases, with 13 bases spanning the gap. The CDR3 has 14 residues. CDR1 and CDR2 (germline): SGHTA, FQGNSA. CDR3 sequence: CASSPQSGAYEQYF. DNA of the CDR3: TGTGCCAGCAGCCCGCAATCCGGGGCCTACGAGCAGTACTTC.

The chain uses TRBV28 and TRBJ1-5, with 7 bases fitting TRBD1. The CDR3 sequence is 15 residues long. Germline CDR1 MDHEN, CDR2 SYDVKM. Unmatched junction bases numbered 10, after V lost 6 bases and J lost 5 bases. CDR3 in DNA: TGTGCCAGCAGCTCCCGGGCAGGGGGGGATCAGCCCCAGCATTTT. It encodes CASSSRAGGDQPQHF.

V usage is TRBV6-5 and J usage is TRBJ1-1; TRBD1 aligns across 9 bases. Trimming took 6 bases from V and 3 from J; bases not matched to a gene: 8. Germline-derived CDR1 and CDR2 are MNHEY and SVGAGI. This CDR3 is built from 15 residues. The CDR3 DNA is TGTGCCAGCAGGGGGGGCAGGACAGGGGACACTGAAGCTTTCTTT. It specifies CASRGGRTGDTEAFF.

In its sample, this clone was seen once. The chain combines TRBV6-1 with TRBJ2-1; TRBD1 agrees at 10 bases. The CDR3 consists of 13 residues. CDR1 MNHNS and CDR2 SASEGT come from the germline V gene. With V trimmed by 2 bases and J by 12 bases, 4 bases remained unmatched. CDR3 sequence reads: CASSELGQGRQFF. The CDR3 coding sequence is TGTGCCAGCAGTGAACTGGGACAGGGGCGGCAGTTCTTC.

The V gene is TRBV25-1, the J gene TRBJ1-2, with 9 bases aligning to TRBD1. Germline V gene lookup returns CDR1 MGHDK and CDR2 SYGVNS. This CDR3 region has 14 residues. The trim removed 8 bases at V and 4 bases at J, leaving 8 bases unmatched. Here the CDR3 DNA reads TGTGCCAGCCATACTGGACAGGGGCCCTATGGCTACACCTTC. This encodes CASHTGQGPYGYTF.

This clone was seen only a few times. The chain carries TRBV6-5 and TRBJ2-3; 8 bases are shared with TRBD2. There are 12 residues in the CDR3. Unmatched junction bases numbered 8, after V lost 5 bases and J lost 13 bases. Germline values: CDR1 MNHEY, CDR2 SVGAGI. The CDR3 loop is CASSTSGGEKYF. The CDR3 DNA is TGTGCCAGCAGTACCTCGGGGGGGGAGAAGTATTTT.

V gene TRBV2 combines with J gene TRBJ1-1; the D gene is possibly TRBD1 (5 bases). CDR1 and CDR2 (germline): SNHLY, FYNNEI. The CDR3 runs 15 residues. The V and J ends lost 4 bases and 1 base respectively, with 13 bases between them. CDR3 coding DNA: TGTGCCAGCAGTGTCTTTGGCAGGGAGAACACTGAAGCTTTCTTT. Its translation: CASSVFGRENTEAFF.

The chain uses TRBV7-3 and TRBJ2-7, with 9 positions matching TRBD2. The CDR3 totals 16 residues. Unmatched junction bases numbered 8, after V lost 5 bases and J lost 0 bases. Germline values: CDR1 SGHTA, CDR2 FQGTGA. DNA for the CDR3: TGTGCCAGCAGCCTACAAGCGGGAGGCCTCTCCTACGAGCAGTACTTC. It encodes CASSLQAGGLSYEQYF.

V gene TRBV10-1 combines with J gene TRBJ1-1; a possible D gene is TRBD1 (5 bases). Germline loops: CDR1 WNHNN, CDR2 SYGVQD (reference sequence). The CDR3 sequence is 14 residues long. V lost 3 bases to trimming and J lost 3 bases, with 11 bases between them. CDR3 amino acids: CASSDGQGHTEAFF. In nucleotides, the CDR3 is TGCGCCAGCAGTGACGGGCAGGGTCACACTGAAGCTTTCTTT.

The chain joins TRBV28 to TRBJ1-5; no reliable D call. The germline V and J ends were trimmed by 2 bases and 0 bases, with 8 bases remaining between them. The CDR3 spans 15 residues. The germline gives CDR1 MDHEN, CDR2 SYDVKM. Written as DNA, the CDR3 is TGTGCCAGCAGTTTAGGGCAGTATAGCAATCAGCCCCAGCATTTT. Its translation is CASSLGQYSNQPQHF. Full variable domain (outside the CDR3, taken from reference TRBV28 and TRBJ1-5): DVKVTQSSRYLVKRTGEKVFLECVQDMDHENMFWYRQDPGLGLRLIYFSYDVKMKEKGDIPEGYSVSREKKERFSLILESASTNQTSMYLCASSLGQYSNQPQHFGDGTRLSIL.

The chain uses TRBV6-5 and TRBJ1-2, with D unclear. Trimming shortened V by 6 bases and J by 9 bases, and 11 bases separated the two germline ends. This CDR3 is built from 11 residues. Germline V lookup: CDR1 MNHEY, CDR2 SVGAGI. The chain's CDR3 is CASSPGTRYTF. The CDR3 nucleotides read TGTGCCAGCAGCCCGGGCACCCGCTACACCTTC.

This rearrangement joins TRBV9 to TRBJ2-1, with D possibly TRBD2 on 7 matching bases. Germline values: CDR1 SGDLS, CDR2 YYNGEE. With 1 base removed from V and 7 bases from J, the gap between germline ends came to 18 bases. The CDR3 is made up of 16 amino acids. CDR3 residues: CASSVKVMAGANEQFF. The CDR3 nucleotides are TGTGCCAGCAGCGTAAAGGTCATGGCGGGGGCTAATGAGCAGTTCTTC.

The CDR3 loop is CASSLYRADSPLHF. The DNA of the CDR3 is TGTGCCAGCAGTTTATACAGGGCGGATTCACCCCTCCACTTT. The chain combines TRBV27 with TRBJ1-6; possible D gene TRBD1, 6 bases. The CDR3 has 14 residues. Germline V gene data show CDR1 as MNHEY and CDR2 as SMNVEV (reference sequence). V was shortened by 1 base and J by 8 bases, with 9 bases between the two germline ends.